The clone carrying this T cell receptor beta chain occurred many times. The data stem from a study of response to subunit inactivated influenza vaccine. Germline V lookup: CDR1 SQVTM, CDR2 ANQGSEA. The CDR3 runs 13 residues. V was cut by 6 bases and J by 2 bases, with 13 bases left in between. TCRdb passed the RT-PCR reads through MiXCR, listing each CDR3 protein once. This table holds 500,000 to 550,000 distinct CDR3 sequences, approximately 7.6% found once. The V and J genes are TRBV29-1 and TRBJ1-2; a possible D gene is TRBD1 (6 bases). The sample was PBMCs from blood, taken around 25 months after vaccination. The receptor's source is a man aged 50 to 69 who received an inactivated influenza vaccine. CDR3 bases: TGCAGCGTGGATACAGGGACCAACTATGGCTACACCTTC. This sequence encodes CSVDTGTNYGYTF.